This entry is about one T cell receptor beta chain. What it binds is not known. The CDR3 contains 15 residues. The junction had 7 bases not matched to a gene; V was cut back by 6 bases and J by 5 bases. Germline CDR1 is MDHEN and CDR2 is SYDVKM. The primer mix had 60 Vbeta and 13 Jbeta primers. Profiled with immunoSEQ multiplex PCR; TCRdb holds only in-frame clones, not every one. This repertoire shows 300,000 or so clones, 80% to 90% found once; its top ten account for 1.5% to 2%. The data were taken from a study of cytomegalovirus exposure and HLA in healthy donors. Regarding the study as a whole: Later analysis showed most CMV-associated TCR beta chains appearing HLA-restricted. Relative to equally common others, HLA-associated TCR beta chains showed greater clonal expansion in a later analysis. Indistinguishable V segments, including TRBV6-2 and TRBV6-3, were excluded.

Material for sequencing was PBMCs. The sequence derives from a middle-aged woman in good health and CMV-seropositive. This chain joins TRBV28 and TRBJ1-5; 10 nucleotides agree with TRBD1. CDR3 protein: CASSFPGQGYQPQHF. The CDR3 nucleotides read TGTGCCAGCAGCTTCCCGGGACAGGGGTATCAGCCCCAGCATTTT.